These 27 T cell receptor beta chains were sequenced from one sample in a study of human T cells and chemical hapten exposure. TCRdb called the RACE reads again in MiXCR, with one record for every CDR3 protein. The repertoire consists of some 83,000 distinct CDR3 sequences, with about 10% occurring once and the leading ten covering roughly 4.2%. As for time point: patch test 1, 2 weeks after DPC sensitization. Treatment described: therapeutic diphenylcyclopropenone sensitization with weekly scalp DPC. The sequences come from whole blood, collected in connection with sensitization to the hapten diphenylcyclopropenone (DPC). The receptors were gathered from a woman aged 45 to 65 with alopecia areata. Some clones in this sample may be carry-over from other donors' samples.

This clonotype has a count of ten or more. The rearrangement links TRBV29-1 to TRBJ2-1; 10 bases map to TRBD1. Trimming removed 2 bases from V and 2 bases from J; junction bases left unmatched: 3. CDR1 SQVTM and CDR2 ANQGSEA come from the germline V gene. The CDR3 covers 15 residues. The CDR3 region is CSVERDRGPYNEQFF. Written as DNA, the CDR3 is TGCAGCGTTGAAAGGGACAGGGGCCCCTACAATGAGCAGTTCTTC.

This clonotype turned up a few times. V is TRBV12-3 or TRBV12-4 and J is TRBJ2-1; D not certain. Trimming stripped 2 bases from V and 5 bases from J, with 7 bases between. This CDR3 has 13 amino acids. In nucleotides, the CDR3 is TGTGCCAGCAGTTTATATAATCACAATGAGCAGTTCTTC. Amino acids: CASSLYNHNEQFF.

This clonotype was recorded a few times. The rearrangement links TRBV29-1 to TRBJ2-5; unclear D gene. Germline CDR1 SQVTM, CDR2 ANQGSEA. V was cut by 4 bases and J by 2 bases, with 11 bases left in between. The length of the CDR3 is 13 residues. This CDR3 is CSVGGWGQETQYF. DNA for the CDR3: TGCAGCGTTGGCGGTTGGGGTCAAGAGACCCAGTACTTC.

In this sample, this clonotype turned up many times. V and J are TRBV6-5 and TRBJ2-1; 9 bases map to TRBD2. J lost 14 bases, V lost 2 bases, and 10 bases had no gene match. The germline V gene encodes CDR1 MNHEY and CDR2 SVGAGI. This CDR3 region has 14 residues. The CDR3 spells CASSYDLAGSPEFF. The DNA of the CDR3 is TGTGCCAGCAGTTACGATCTAGCGGGGTCGCCCGAGTTCTTC.

This clonotype has at least ten counts. The chain uses TRBV12-3 or TRBV12-4 and TRBJ2-5, with TRBD1 matching 12 bases. The CDR3 loop spans 16 amino acids. Trimming removed 7 bases from V and 8 bases from J; junction bases left unmatched: 14. The CDR3 coding sequence is TGTGCCAGCAACCGTTTGGGGACAGGGGGCTTGCGAACCCAGTACTTC. Amino acid sequence: CASNRLGTGGLRTQYF.

This clonotype was seen a handful of times. The chain combines TRBV12-3 or TRBV12-4 with TRBJ2-3, with D tentatively TRBD1 (5 bases). The CDR3 has 12 amino acids. V was clipped by 6 bases and J by 7 bases, with 11 bases between them. CDR3 DNA sequence: TGTGCCAGCAGGGTAGACAGCTATACGCAGTATTTT. Translation gives CASRVDSYTQYF.

This clonotype is medium-sized within its sample. This chain uses TRBV7-9 with TRBJ1-6, with 7 bases aligning to TRBD1. The CDR3 spans 15 residues. The J segment lost 3 bases and the V segment lost 5 bases, leaving 4 bases of the junction unmatched. CDR1 and CDR2 (germline): SEHNR, FQNEAQ (reference sequence). CDR3 DNA sequence: TGTGCCAGCAGCCCCCGGGACAGCTATAATTCACCCCTCCACTTT. This codes for CASSPRDSYNSPLHF.

The chain is built from TRBV20-1 and TRBJ2-1; D possibly corresponds to TRBD2 (6 bases). The V gene's germline CDR1 is DFQATT and CDR2 SNEGSKA (reference sequence). The CDR3 spans 13 residues. CDR3 DNA sequence: TGCAGGCCTTCTGGAGGGCCAGACCATGAGCAGTTCTTC. It encodes CRPSGGPDHEQFF.

This clonotype was detected many times. The chain is built from TRBV20-1 and TRBJ2-1; 11 bases fit TRBD2. The CDR3 extends over 16 amino acids. Germline values: CDR1 DFQATT, CDR2 SNEGSKA (reference sequence). J was trimmed by 5 bases and V by 4 bases; bases with no gene match: 10. CDR3 nucleotides: TGCAGTGCTAAACTAGCGGGAGTTTTCCCTAACAATGAGCAGTTCTTC. Translated, it gives CSAKLAGVFPNNEQFF.

This rearrangement joins TRBV20-1 to TRBJ2-1; the D is unclear. CDR3 length: 10 amino acids. Trimming pared 6 bases from V and 3 bases from J, leaving 3 bases between. Germline values: CDR1 DFQATT, CDR2 SNEGSKA (reference sequence). CDR3 DNA sequence: TGCAGTGCCCACTACAATGAGCAGTTCTTC. Protein: CSAHYNEQFF.

The chain employs TRBV5-1 and TRBJ2-7; weak D call: TRBD2 (7 bases). The V gene lost 6 bases and the J gene lost 2 bases, with 12 bases spanning the gap. The CDR3 consists of 13 residues. CDR1 is SGHRS and CDR2 is YFSETQ in the germline V gene. CDR3 DNA: TGCGCCAGCACGGGGGGCCCTACCTACGAGCAGTACTTC. Residues: CASTGGPTYEQYF. Drawing the rest from reference TRBV5-1 and TRBJ2-7, the complete variable domain is KAGVTQTPRYLIKTRGQQVTLSCSPISGHRSVSWYQQTPGQGLQFLFEYFSETQRNKGNFPGRFSGRQFSNSRSEMNVSTLELGDSALYLCASTGGPTYEQYFGPGTRLTVT.

This chain joins TRBV5-6 and TRBJ2-2, with TRBD1 identical over 8 bases. This CDR3 has 16 residues. With 4 bases clipped from V and 0 bases from J, the junction kept 5 bases outside the gene matches. Germline V gene sequence: CDR1 SGHDT, CDR2 YYEEEE. The CDR3 reads CASSGQGLANTGELFF. The CDR3 DNA follows: TGTGCCAGCAGCGGACAGGGACTCGCGAACACCGGGGAGCTGTTTTTT.

The rearrangement joins TRBV7-9 to TRBJ1-5; a possible D gene is TRBD1 (5 bases). CDR1 SEHNR and CDR2 FQNEAQ come from the germline V gene (reference sequence). The CDR3 has 14 amino acids. V dropped 4 bases and J dropped 4 bases, with 11 bases sitting between them. The CDR3 DNA is TGTGCCAGCAGCTGGATGACAGAGAATCAGCCCCAGCATTTT. It translates to CASSWMTENQPQHF.

V is TRBV3-1 and J is TRBJ1-2; D not certain. Germline V CDR1 and CDR2: LGHDT, YNNKEL (reference sequence). This CDR3 has 11 amino acids. Trimming took 8 bases from V and 7 from J, leaving 11 bases between them. CDR3 amino acids: CASARIGGYTF. CDR3 nucleotide sequence: TGTGCCAGCGCAAGGATTGGTGGCTACACCTTC. The full variable domain, with the rest looked up from reference TRBV3-1 and TRBJ1-2, is DTAVSQTPKYLVTQMGNDKSIKCEQNLGHDTMYWYKQDSKKFLKIMFSYNNKELIINETVPNRFSPKSPDKAHLNLHINSLELGDSAVYFCASARIGGYTFGSGTRLTVV.

The rearrangement links TRBV11-2 to TRBJ2-7; D remains unclear. V lost 2 bases, J lost 5 bases, and 13 bases lay in between. The length of the CDR3 is 14 residues. CDR1 SGHAT and CDR2 FQNNGV come from the germline V gene. The CDR3: CASSLFVGSHEQYF. The CDR3 bases are TGTGCCAGCAGCTTATTCGTAGGGTCCCACGAGCAGTACTTC. Using reference TRBV11-2 and TRBJ2-7 for the parts outside the CDR3, the full variable domain is EAGVAQSPRYKIIEKRQSVAFWCNPISGHATLYWYQQILGQGPKLLIQFQNNGVVDDSQLPKDRFSAERLKGVDSTLKIQPAKLEDSAVYLCASSLFVGSHEQYFGPGTRLTVT.

The table lists this clonotype with a few counts. CDR3 protein: CSAPDSKGAGNTIYF. The CDR3 nucleotides read TGCAGTGCTCCCGATTCCAAGGGGGCTGGAAACACCATATATTTT. This chain links TRBV20-1 with TRBJ1-3; possible D gene TRBD1, 6 bases. Germline values: CDR1 DFQATT, CDR2 SNEGSKA (reference sequence). Trimming removed 5 bases from V and 2 bases from J, with 16 bases in between. The CDR3 has 15 amino acids.

In its sample, this clonotype was seen a few times. The V gene is TRBV3-1, the J gene TRBJ2-7, with 8 bases lining up with TRBD2. Germline CDR1 LGHDT, CDR2 YNNKEL (reference sequence). The V and J ends lost 4 bases and 2 bases, in that order; junction bases with no gene match: 7. CDR3 size: 15 residues. The CDR3 nucleotides are TGTGCCAGCAGCCCCCGTGGTAGCGGGACCTACGAGCAGTACTTC. Residues: CASSPRGSGTYEQYF.

This clonotype was found a few times. J is TRBJ2-7 and V is TRBV20-1, with D maybe TRBD1 (8 bases). Germline assignment: CDR1 DFQATT and CDR2 SNEGSKA (reference sequence). V was cut by 5 bases and J by 3 bases, with 23 bases left in between. This CDR3 has 16 amino acids. The CDR3 here is CSAQKRAGQANYEQYF. Here the CDR3 DNA reads TGCAGTGCTCAGAAAAGAGCGGGACAGGCTAACTACGAGCAGTACTTC.

This clonotype appeared a few times. The chain couples TRBV6-2 or TRBV6-3 to TRBJ1-1; weak D call: TRBD1 (5 bases). CDR3 length: 16 amino acids. The V gene lost 7 bases and the J gene lost 1 base, with 19 bases spanning the gap. The germline gives CDR1 MNHEY, CDR2 SVGEGT. The CDR3 DNA follows: TGTGCCAGCACCCAGGGTTACACGGGGCCGAACACTGAAGCTTTCTTT. Translation gives CASTQGYTGPNTEAFF.

This clonotype was seen only a few times. The chain links TRBV20-1 to TRBJ1-1; no clear D. The V gene's germline CDR1 is DFQATT and CDR2 SNEGSKA (reference sequence). Trimming shortened V by 0 bases and J by 1 base, and 15 bases separated the two germline ends. The CDR3 totals 16 residues. In DNA form, the CDR3 reads TGCAGTGCTAGAGATCCCGCTAAGGGAACGAACACTGAAGCTTTCTTT. Translating it yields CSARDPAKGTNTEAFF.

This clonotype occurred many times. The chain recombines TRBV7-3 with TRBJ2-3; the match to TRBD2 covers 13 bases. Trimming at V came to 5 bases and at J to 4 bases, leaving 6 bases not matched to a gene. The CDR3 is 16 residues long. Germline lookup yields CDR1 SGHTA and CDR2 FQGTGA. In DNA form, the CDR3 reads TGTGCCAGCAGCCCAAGGACTAGCGGGAGTGCAGATACGCAGTATTTT. Translating it yields CASSPRTSGSADTQYF.

This rearrangement joins TRBV6-1 to TRBJ2-5, with 10 bases lining up with TRBD2. Per the germline V gene, CDR1 is MNHNS and CDR2 is SASEGT. V lost 0 bases and J lost 4; bases outside the gene matches: 8. CDR3 length: 17 amino acids. CDR3 bases: TGTGCCAGCAGTGAAGCTGGTGCTAGCGGGAGACGAGAGACCCAGTACTTC. It codes for CASSEAGASGRRETQYF.

The chain combines TRBV28 with TRBJ1-2; D is unresolved. The CDR3 runs to 15 residues. Germline V gives CDR1 MDHEN, CDR2 SYDVKM. V was pared by 6 bases and J by 9 bases, with 23 bases between. CDR3 coding DNA: TGTGCCAGCAGCGGAGGGCATCGAGGGCGCGTCAGCTACACCTTC. As protein: CASSGGHRGRVSYTF.

This clonotype was counted only a few times. The chain joins TRBV12-3 or TRBV12-4 to TRBJ1-5; unclear D gene. The V and J ends lost 1 base and 6 bases respectively, with 10 bases between them. CDR3 size: 14 residues. Here the CDR3 DNA reads TGTGCCAGCAGTTTAGGGCAGGTTCGTCAGCCCCAGCATTTT. Translating it yields CASSLGQVRQPQHF.

This clonotype was seen a few times. The chain uses TRBV6-5 and TRBJ1-1; D is perhaps TRBD1 (6 bases). The CDR3 sequence is 17 residues long. V lost 3 bases and J 0 bases, leaving 17 bases between the germline ends. CDR1 and CDR2 (germline): MNHEY, SVGAGI. CDR3 nucleotides: TGTGCCAGCAGTTATGGAGGTCTAGGGGACATGAACACTGAAGCTTTCTTT. It specifies CASSYGGLGDMNTEAFF.

V usage is TRBV7-2 and J usage is TRBJ2-7; 8 positions match TRBD2. V shed 1 base and J 2 bases; nucleotides not matched to a gene: 10. The length of the CDR3 is 17 residues. Germline V lookup: CDR1 SGHTA, CDR2 FQGNSA. The CDR3 is CASSLVLLREGPYEQYF. The CDR3 DNA reads TGTGCCAGCAGCTTAGTTTTGTTACGGGAGGGACCCTACGAGCAGTACTTC.

The V gene is TRBV12-5, the J gene TRBJ2-5; no clear D gene. Trimming took off 1 base at V and 2 bases at J, with 8 bases between the two ends. The CDR3 has 14 amino acids. Germline V gives CDR1 LGHNT, CDR2 FRNRAP. CDR3 amino acids: CASGLGRDQETQYF. The CDR3 DNA sequence: TGTGCTAGTGGTTTGGGGAGAGATCAAGAGACCCAGTACTTC.